This T cell receptor beta chain was observed in a study of Graves' ophthalmopathy and Graves' hyperthyroidism. At the level of the study: At the time of initial diagnosis and before any treatment, peripheral blood was collected.

TCR beta CDR3 amplification used RNA transcripts. In the first round, RT-PCR was carried out with HTBI primers, and a multiplex PCR formed the second round. TCRdb passed the multiplex PCR reads through MiXCR, listing each CDR3 protein once. The sample holds 650,000 to 900,000 distinct CDR3 sequences; 40% are singletons and the top ten take 44%. This clonotype was picked up many times. Sequencing was performed on peripheral blood. This clonotype originated in an adult man with Graves' ophthalmopathy.

The CDR3 spells CSASSGYNQPQHF. For the CDR3, the DNA is TGCAGTGCTAGCTCAGGGTACAATCAGCCCCAGCATTTT. The chain joins TRBV20-1 to TRBJ1-5; possible D gene TRBD1, 5 bases. The V end was cut by 3 bases, the J end by 3 bases, with 9 bases between. Germline CDR1 is DFQATT and CDR2 is SNEGSKA (reference sequence). This CDR3 contains 13 residues.